These T cell receptor beta chains were read from a single sample in a study of identical twins. TCRdb ran MiXCR on the 5' RACE reads and lists one entry per CDR3 protein. The data hold 600,000 to 800,000 distinct CDR3 sequences, with over 20% observed a single time. These data were also reused for a study on T cells expressing NK-cell markers.

Sample: PBMCs. These TCRs come from a woman between 18 and 30 years old in good health. Both conserved end residues are part of each CDR3. Part of the rows lack a size; the others show once, few, many or a class for expanded clones.

abundance: .; v_gene: TRBV5-1; j_gene: TRBJ2-1; CDR3aa: CASSSRDTASNEQFF
abundance: few; v_gene: TRBV6-2/TRBV6-3; j_gene: TRBJ1-1; CDR3aa: CASSYSSGPGGITEAFF
abundance: .; v_gene: TRBV3-1; j_gene: TRBJ2-7; CDR3aa: CASSQVNEQYF
abundance: .; v_gene: TRBV20-1; j_gene: TRBJ1-2; CDR3aa: CSAGDTNYGYTF
abundance: many; v_gene: TRBV29-1; j_gene: TRBJ1-5; CDR3aa: CSVGENSNQPQHF
abundance: .; v_gene: TRBV7-3; j_gene: TRBJ2-3; CDR3aa: CASSNRGIGDTQYF
abundance: few; v_gene: TRBV20-1; j_gene: TRBJ2-7; CDR3aa: CSARANNEQYF
abundance: .; v_gene: TRBV4-3; j_gene: TRBJ2-1; CDR3aa: CASSQALVSYNEQFF
abundance: few; v_gene: TRBV27; j_gene: TRBJ2-7; CDR3aa: CASSYSSLYEQYF
abundance: few; v_gene: TRBV3-1; j_gene: TRBJ1-6; CDR3aa: CASSLGGGQTQSPLHF
abundance: few; v_gene: TRBV9; j_gene: TRBJ1-4; CDR3aa: CASSVQSHSNEKLFF
abundance: .; v_gene: TRBV9; j_gene: TRBJ2-1; CDR3aa: CASSMRLAGALNEQFF
abundance: few; v_gene: TRBV12-3/TRBV12-4; j_gene: TRBJ2-5; CDR3aa: CASSWGVKETQYF
abundance: many; v_gene: TRBV20-1; j_gene: TRBJ2-7; CDR3aa: CSAPYVYEQYF
abundance: .; v_gene: TRBV7-2; j_gene: TRBJ2-3; CDR3aa: CASSLVVGSDTQYF
abundance: .; v_gene: TRBV19; j_gene: TRBJ1-2; CDR3aa: CASSQQERRGQGGYTF
abundance: many; v_gene: TRBV4-3; j_gene: TRBJ2-7; CDR3aa: CASSIRQGNYEQYF
abundance: .; v_gene: TRBV7-2; j_gene: TRBJ2-3; CDR3aa: CASIPGSSTDTQYF
abundance: .; v_gene: TRBV27; j_gene: TRBJ2-7; CDR3aa: CASSQRLGKNEQYF
abundance: few; v_gene: TRBV11-2; j_gene: TRBJ2-1; CDR3aa: CASSLAGQGINEQFF
abundance: few; v_gene: TRBV12-3/TRBV12-4; j_gene: TRBJ1-2; CDR3aa: CASRQRGGYTF
abundance: once; v_gene: TRBV10-3; j_gene: TRBJ2-7; CDR3aa: CAITDDGGRPYEQYF
abundance: many; v_gene: TRBV29-1; j_gene: TRBJ2-7; CDR3aa: CSAQSPGEQYF
abundance: few; v_gene: TRBV3-1; j_gene: TRBJ2-3; CDR3aa: CASSHFSGSGDTQYF
abundance: few; v_gene: TRBV6-1; j_gene: TRBJ1-5; CDR3aa: CASTTAVAVGNQPQHF
abundance: .; v_gene: TRBV9; j_gene: TRBJ2-1; CDR3aa: CASSVGTAGVADEQFF
abundance: many; v_gene: TRBV12-3/TRBV12-4; j_gene: TRBJ2-7; CDR3aa: CASSFGGGPYEQYF
abundance: .; v_gene: TRBV20-1; j_gene: TRBJ2-5; CDR3aa: CSARTPTGLGETQYF
abundance: .; v_gene: TRBV20-1; j_gene: TRBJ2-1; CDR3aa: CSAREGRVRSEQFF
abundance: many; v_gene: TRBV20-1; j_gene: TRBJ2-3; CDR3aa: CSARDLATSTDTQYF
abundance: .; v_gene: TRBV2; j_gene: TRBJ2-6; CDR3aa: CASFGATSGANVLTF
abundance: few; v_gene: TRBV5-1; j_gene: TRBJ2-1; CDR3aa: CASSLAGVSNEQFF
abundance: few; v_gene: TRBV7-9; j_gene: TRBJ2-7; CDR3aa: CASGGVEQYF
abundance: .; v_gene: TRBV29-1; j_gene: TRBJ2-7; CDR3aa: CSVRTVYEQYF
abundance: .; v_gene: TRBV29-1; j_gene: TRBJ2-4; CDR3aa: CSVSQGYKNIQYF
abundance: .; v_gene: TRBV7-9; j_gene: TRBJ2-7; CDR3aa: CASSRTLGGYYEQYF
abundance: .; v_gene: TRBV20-1; j_gene: TRBJ2-1; CDR3aa: CSASQPGLAGRLYNEQFF
abundance: .; v_gene: TRBV4-3; j_gene: TRBJ2-3; CDR3aa: CASSQLGMGADTQYF
abundance: .; v_gene: TRBV7-8; j_gene: TRBJ2-5; CDR3aa: CASSLAPGLSETQYF
abundance: .; v_gene: TRBV9; j_gene: TRBJ2-5; CDR3aa: CASSVKGLAEGETQYF
abundance: .; v_gene: TRBV6-5; j_gene: TRBJ1-2; CDR3aa: CASSYSTRAYGYTF
abundance: many; v_gene: TRBV10-3; j_gene: TRBJ1-5; CDR3aa: CAISLGLVDQPQHF